The TCR beta chain described here comes from a study of T-cell reconstitution after alpha-beta-depleted transplantation in children. The authors prepared the TCRbeta library with unique molecular identifiers. TCRdb ran MiXCR on the PCR reads and lists one entry per CDR3 protein. Of around 200,000 distinct CDR3 sequences listed, around 9.5% are singletons. This clonotype showed up just a few times. CDR3 size: 17 residues. Trimming removed 6 bases at V and 0 bases at J, with 19 bases between. Germline-derived CDR1 and CDR2 are MNHEY and SMNVEV (reference sequence). The TCR originated in a human donor who donated a stem cell graft to a child with acute lymphoblastic leukemia. The source material was PBMCs from the stem cell graft donor, sampled from the stem cell graft. The chain is built from TRBV27 and TRBJ2-3; a weak D match, TRBD2 (7 bases). The chain's CDR3 is CASSPAGAPTSTDTQYF. DNA for the CDR3: TGTGCCAGCAGCCCCGCGGGGGCGCCGACTAGCACAGATACGCAGTATTTT.